This T cell receptor beta chain was sequenced for a study of shared clonotypes between healthy human individuals. Overall study context: The study used three CD4 naive, three CD4 memory, two CD8 naive and one CD8 memory plate per donor. Whole-study results and caveats: Among non-shared clonotypes, generation probabilities were lower than among those shared by all four donors. Clonotype sharing across several donors was observed for around 4.5% of naive CD4 clonotypes.

Note on this clone: Its specificity is not known.

The germline gives CDR1 MNHNS, CDR2 SASEGT. The CDR3 is 16 amino acids. J was trimmed by 4 bases and V by 0 bases; bases with no gene match: 8. The method was immunoSEQ multiplex PCR; TCRdb's version includes in-frame clones alone and lacks a portion of them. The sample includes 2 million or so clones, over 85% of them seen just once. This TCR came from a man between 18 and 29 years old in good health. The chain carries TRBV6-1 and TRBJ2-5; 7 bases align to TRBD2. The sample comprised naive CD4+ T cells sorted from blood. The subset is: CD45RA+ positively selected. CDR3: CASSEAGAGSAETQYF. The CDR3 DNA reads as TGTGCCAGCAGTGAAGCGGGAGCGGGGTCGGCAGAGACCCAGTACTTC.